This T cell receptor (beta chain) was identified in a study of glioma-infiltrating T cells after dendritic cell vaccination. The CDR3 loop spans 19 amino acids. V dropped 2 bases and J dropped 3 bases, with 23 bases sitting between them. Germline loops: CDR1 MNHEY, CDR2 SMNVEV (reference sequence). Input was roughly 2.2 ug genomic DNA, or all available if less. The assay was immunoSEQ multiplex PCR, and TCRdb's table has in-frame clones only and misses some. Of 80,000 to 100,000 clones listed, around three quarters are singletons. The clonotype comes from a human donor with glioblastoma. The genes are TRBV27 and TRBJ2-1, with D maybe TRBD2 (6 bases). Material: blood, obtained before dendritic cell vaccination. CDR3 sequence reads: CASSLDGGRWSGSYNEQFF. The CDR3 coding sequence is TGTGCCAGCAGTTTAGACGGAGGAAGGTGGTCCGGGAGCTACAATGAGCAGTTCTTC.